This TCR beta chain was observed in a study of cytomegalovirus exposure and HLA in healthy donors. Broader study findings: Researchers counted roughly 160 TCR beta chains as cytomegalovirus-associated.

This clone was picked up a small number of times. Its target is not known. V lost 4 bases and J lost 7; bases outside the gene matches: 7. The V gene's germline CDR1 is SEHNR and CDR2 FQNEAQ (reference sequence). This CDR3 spans 15 amino acids. Amplification used 60 Vbeta primers and 13 Jbeta primers. Source study methods: A follow-up analysis tallied around 80 million unique TCR beta chains, roughly 9.9 million shared. Here immunoSEQ multiplex PCR was the method, and the copy in TCRdb shows in-frame clones only, minus some. V, J and clone size reflect that table, while D and trimming were determined from the DNA. The sample has about 110,000 clones; 77% are singletons.

The chain recombines TRBV7-9 with TRBJ2-7; TRBD2 matches 13 bases. The TCR sequence derives from a middle-aged woman in good health and CMV-seropositive. The sequenced material came from PBMCs. The CDR3 here is CASSSTSGRAGEQYF. In DNA form, the CDR3 reads TGTGCCAGCAGCTCCACTAGCGGGAGGGCCGGGGAGCAGTACTTC.